This T cell receptor beta chain came from a study of shared clonotypes between healthy human individuals. Study-wide results and caveats: Of the naive CD4 clonotypes, about 5.4% were shared across a handful of donors. A small donor pool kept down the genetic and exposure-history diversity that was represented.

Regarding this clone: Its cognate antigen is unknown.

Naive CD8 populations comprised CD45RO-negative cells positively selected for CCR7, excluding terminally differentiated effector memory CD45RA+ cells. Donors comprised only Caucasian adults living in Nashville, Tennessee. This CDR3 contains 14 residues. CDR1 and CDR2 (germline): MNHNS, SASEGT. Losses at the gene ends were 8 bases for V and 0 bases for J; bases not matched to a gene: 5. Some clones are missing from TCRdb's copy, which holds only in-frame ones; the method was immunoSEQ multiplex PCR. Among about 1.9 million clones, 93% were seen once, and the ten largest hold about 1.7%. The sequence derives from a man between 18 and 29 years old in good health. Some clones in this sample may be carry-over from other donors' samples. The rearrangement joins TRBV6-1 to TRBJ2-7, with 9 bases lining up with TRBD2. Sequenced input: naive CD8+ T cells from PBMCs. This CDR3 is CASEKREDSYEQYF. In DNA form, the CDR3 reads TGTGCCAGCGAAAAGCGGGAGGACTCCTACGAGCAGTACTTC.